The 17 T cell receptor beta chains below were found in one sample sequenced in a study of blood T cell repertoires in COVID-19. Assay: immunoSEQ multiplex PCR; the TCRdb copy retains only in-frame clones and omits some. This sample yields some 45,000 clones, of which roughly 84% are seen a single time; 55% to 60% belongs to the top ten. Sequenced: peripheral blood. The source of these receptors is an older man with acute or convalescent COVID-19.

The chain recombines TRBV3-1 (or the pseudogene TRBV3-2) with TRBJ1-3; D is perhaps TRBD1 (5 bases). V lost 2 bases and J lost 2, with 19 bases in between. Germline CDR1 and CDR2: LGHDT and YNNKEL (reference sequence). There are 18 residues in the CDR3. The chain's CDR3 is CASSQSSLAGGAGNTIYF. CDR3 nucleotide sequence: TGTGCCAGCAGCCAATCCTCCCTCGCGGGGGGGGCTGGAAACACCATATATTTT.

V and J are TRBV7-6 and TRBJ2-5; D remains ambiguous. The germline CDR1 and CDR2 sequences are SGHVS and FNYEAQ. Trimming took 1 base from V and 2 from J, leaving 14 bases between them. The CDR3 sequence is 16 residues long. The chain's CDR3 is CASSLGLVSDQETQYF. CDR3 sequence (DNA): TGTGCCAGCAGCTTAGGGTTAGTGAGTGATCAAGAGACCCAGTACTTC.

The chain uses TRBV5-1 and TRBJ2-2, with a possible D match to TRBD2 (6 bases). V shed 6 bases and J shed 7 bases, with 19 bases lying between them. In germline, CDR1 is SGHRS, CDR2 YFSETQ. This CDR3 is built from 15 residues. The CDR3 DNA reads TGCGCCAGCATTTCAGTACTCGGGGGTAACGGGGAGCTGTTTTTT. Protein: CASISVLGGNGELFF.

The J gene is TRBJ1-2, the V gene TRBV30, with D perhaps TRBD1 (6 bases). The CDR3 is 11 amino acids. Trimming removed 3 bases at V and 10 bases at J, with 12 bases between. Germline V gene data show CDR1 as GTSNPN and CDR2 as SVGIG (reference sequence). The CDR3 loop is CAWSLTGLYTF. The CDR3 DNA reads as TGTGCCTGGAGCTTAACAGGGCTCTACACCTTC.

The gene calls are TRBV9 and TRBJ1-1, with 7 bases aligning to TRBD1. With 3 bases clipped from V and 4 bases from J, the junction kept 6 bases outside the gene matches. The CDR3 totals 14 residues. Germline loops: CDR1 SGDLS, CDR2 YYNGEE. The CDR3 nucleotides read TGTGCCAGCAGCGGACAGGGAATTGGCACTGAAGCTTTCTTT. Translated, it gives CASSGQGIGTEAFF.

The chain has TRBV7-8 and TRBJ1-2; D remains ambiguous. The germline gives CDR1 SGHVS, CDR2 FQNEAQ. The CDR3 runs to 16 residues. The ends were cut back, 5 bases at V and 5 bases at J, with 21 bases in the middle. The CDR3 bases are TGTGCCAGCAGCGGTGCTACGGCCAGGAATCTTTATGGCTACACCTTC. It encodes CASSGATARNLYGYTF.

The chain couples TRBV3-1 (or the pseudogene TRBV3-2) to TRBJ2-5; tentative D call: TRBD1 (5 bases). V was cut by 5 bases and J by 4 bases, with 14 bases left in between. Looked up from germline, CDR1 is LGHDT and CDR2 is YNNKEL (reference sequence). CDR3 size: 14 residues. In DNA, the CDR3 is TGTGCCAGCAGCTCAGGGTCTAGGGTAGAGACCCAGTACTTC. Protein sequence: CASSSGSRVETQYF.

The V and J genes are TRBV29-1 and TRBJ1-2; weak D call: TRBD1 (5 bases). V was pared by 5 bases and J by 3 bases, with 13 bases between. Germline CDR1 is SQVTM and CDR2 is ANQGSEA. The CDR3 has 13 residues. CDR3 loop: CSVTAGGDYGYTF. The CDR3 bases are TGCAGCGTTACAGCTGGGGGGGACTATGGCTACACCTTC.

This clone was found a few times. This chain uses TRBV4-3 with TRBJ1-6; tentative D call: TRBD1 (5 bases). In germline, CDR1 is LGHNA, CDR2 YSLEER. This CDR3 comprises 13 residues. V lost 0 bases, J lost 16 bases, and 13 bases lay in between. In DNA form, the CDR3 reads TGCGCCAGCAGCCAAGATGACAGAACCCCTCTCCACTTT. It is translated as CASSQDDRTPLHF.

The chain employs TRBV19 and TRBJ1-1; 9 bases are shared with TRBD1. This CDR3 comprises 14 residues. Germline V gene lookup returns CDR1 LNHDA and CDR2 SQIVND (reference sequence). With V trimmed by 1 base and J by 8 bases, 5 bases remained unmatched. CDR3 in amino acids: CASSIGDRAGEAFF. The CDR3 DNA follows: TGTGCCAGTAGTATAGGGGACAGGGCGGGAGAAGCTTTCTTT. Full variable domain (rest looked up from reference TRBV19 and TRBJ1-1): DGGITQSPKYLFRKEGQNVTLSCEQNLNHDAMYWYRQDPGQGLRLIYYSQIVNDFQKGDIAEGYSVSREKKESFPLTVTSAQKNPTAFYLCASSIGDRAGEAFFGQGTRLTVV.

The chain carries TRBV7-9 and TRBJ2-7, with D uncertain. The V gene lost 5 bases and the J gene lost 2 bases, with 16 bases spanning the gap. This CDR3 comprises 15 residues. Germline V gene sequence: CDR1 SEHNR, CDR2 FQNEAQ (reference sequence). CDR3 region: CASSRLSDTTYEQYF. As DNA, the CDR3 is TGTGCCAGCAGCCGCCTGAGCGATACCACCTACGAGCAGTACTTC.

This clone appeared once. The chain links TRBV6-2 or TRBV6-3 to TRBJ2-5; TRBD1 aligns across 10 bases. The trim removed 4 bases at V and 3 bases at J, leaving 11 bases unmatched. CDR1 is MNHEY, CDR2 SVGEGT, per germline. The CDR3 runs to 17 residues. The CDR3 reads CASSSPPGQGIEETQYF. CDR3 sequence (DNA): TGTGCCAGCAGTTCGCCTCCGGGACAGGGGATTGAAGAGACCCAGTACTTC.

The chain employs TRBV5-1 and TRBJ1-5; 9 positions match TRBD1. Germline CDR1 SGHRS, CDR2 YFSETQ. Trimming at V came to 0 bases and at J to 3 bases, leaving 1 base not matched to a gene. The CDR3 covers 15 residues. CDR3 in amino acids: CASSLGDRDNQPQHF. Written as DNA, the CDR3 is TGCGCCAGCAGCTTGGGGGACAGGGACAATCAGCCCCAGCATTTT.

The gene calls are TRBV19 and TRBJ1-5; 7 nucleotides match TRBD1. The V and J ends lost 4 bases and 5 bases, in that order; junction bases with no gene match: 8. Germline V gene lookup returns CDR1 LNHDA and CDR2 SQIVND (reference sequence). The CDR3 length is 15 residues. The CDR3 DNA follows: TGTGCCAGTAGTACATACGGACAGGCGCATCAGCCCCAGCATTTT. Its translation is CASSTYGQAHQPQHF.

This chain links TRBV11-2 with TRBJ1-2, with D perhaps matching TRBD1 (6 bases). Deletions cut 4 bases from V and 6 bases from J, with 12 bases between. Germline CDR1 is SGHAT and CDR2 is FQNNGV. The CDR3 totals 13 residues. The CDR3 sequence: CASSSVTGNGYTF. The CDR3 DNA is TGTGCCAGCAGCTCCGTGACAGGCAATGGCTACACCTTC.

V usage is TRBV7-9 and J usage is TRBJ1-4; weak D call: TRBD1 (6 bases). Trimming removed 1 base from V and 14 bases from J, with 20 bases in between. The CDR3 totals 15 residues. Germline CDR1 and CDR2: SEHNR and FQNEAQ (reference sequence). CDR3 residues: CASSLDPRANRGLFF. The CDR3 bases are TGTGCCAGCAGCTTAGATCCCAGAGCCAATAGGGGGCTGTTTTTT. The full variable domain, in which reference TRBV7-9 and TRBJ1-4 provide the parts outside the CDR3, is DTGVSQNPRHKITKRGQNVTFRCDPISEHNRLYWYRQTLGQGPEFLTYFQNEAQLEKSRLLSDRFSAERPKGSFSTLEIQRTEQGDSAMYLCASSLDPRANRGLFFGSGTQLSVL.

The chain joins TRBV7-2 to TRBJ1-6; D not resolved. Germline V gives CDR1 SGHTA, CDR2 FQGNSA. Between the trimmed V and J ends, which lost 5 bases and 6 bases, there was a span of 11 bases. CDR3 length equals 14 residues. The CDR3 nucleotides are TGTGCCAGCAGCCCCCGGTCTATTAATTCACCCCTCCACTTT. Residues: CASSPRSINSPLHF.